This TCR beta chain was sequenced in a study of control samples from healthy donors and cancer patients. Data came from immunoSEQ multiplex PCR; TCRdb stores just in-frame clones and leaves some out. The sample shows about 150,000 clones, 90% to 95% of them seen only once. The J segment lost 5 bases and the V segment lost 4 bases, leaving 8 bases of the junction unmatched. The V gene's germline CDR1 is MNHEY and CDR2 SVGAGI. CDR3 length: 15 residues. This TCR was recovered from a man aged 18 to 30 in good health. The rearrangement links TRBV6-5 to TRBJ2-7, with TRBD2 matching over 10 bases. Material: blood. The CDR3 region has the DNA TGTGCCAGCAGTTCGGGGACTAGCGCAATCAACGAGCAGTACTTC. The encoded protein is CASSSGTSAINEQYF.